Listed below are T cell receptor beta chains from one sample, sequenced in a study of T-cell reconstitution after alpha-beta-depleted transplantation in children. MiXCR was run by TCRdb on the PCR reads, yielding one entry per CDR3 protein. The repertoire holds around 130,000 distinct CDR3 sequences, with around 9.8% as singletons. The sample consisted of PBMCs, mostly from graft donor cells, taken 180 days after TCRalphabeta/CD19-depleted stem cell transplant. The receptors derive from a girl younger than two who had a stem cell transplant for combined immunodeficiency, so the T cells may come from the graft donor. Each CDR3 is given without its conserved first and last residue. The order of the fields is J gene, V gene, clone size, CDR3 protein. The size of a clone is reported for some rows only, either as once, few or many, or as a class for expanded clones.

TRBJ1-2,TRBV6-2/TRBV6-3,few,ASSYRDGHGYT
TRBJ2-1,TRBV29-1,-,SVAGDSRNEQF
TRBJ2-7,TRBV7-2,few,ASTQGASYEQY
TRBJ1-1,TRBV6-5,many,ASSSKGGGNTEAF
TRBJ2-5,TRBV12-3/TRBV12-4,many,ASSFSREETQY
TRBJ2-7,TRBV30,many,AWRYEQY
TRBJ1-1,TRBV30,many,AWSVFRMNTEAF
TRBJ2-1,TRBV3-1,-,ASSQDPLLSNEQF
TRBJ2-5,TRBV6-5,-,ASSYSGPRGSQY
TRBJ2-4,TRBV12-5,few,ASGLEQGGKNIQY
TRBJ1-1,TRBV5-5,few,ASSSTGGTNTEAF
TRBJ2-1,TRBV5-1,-,ASSWGQGAREQF
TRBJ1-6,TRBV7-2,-,ASSYEGGSPLH
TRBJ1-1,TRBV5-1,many,ASSLGGAGDTEAF
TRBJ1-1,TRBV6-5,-,ASSYSPWDTLNTEAF